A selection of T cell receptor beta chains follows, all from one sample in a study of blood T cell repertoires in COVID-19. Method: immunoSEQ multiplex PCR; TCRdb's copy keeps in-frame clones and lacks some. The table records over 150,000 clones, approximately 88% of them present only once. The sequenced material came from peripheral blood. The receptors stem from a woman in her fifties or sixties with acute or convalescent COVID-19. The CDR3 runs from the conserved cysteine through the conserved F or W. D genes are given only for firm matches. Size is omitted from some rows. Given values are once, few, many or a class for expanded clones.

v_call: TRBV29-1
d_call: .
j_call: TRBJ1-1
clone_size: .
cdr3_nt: TGCAGCGTAGAGTGGTTCACTGAAGCTTTCTTT
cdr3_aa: CSVEWFTEAFF

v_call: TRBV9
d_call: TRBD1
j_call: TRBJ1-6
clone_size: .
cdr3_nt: TGTGCCAGCAGCGTAAGGTGGGAACAGGGGGCTTCACCCCTCCACTTT
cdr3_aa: CASSVRWEQGASPLHF

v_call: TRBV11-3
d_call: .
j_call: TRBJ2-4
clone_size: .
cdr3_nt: TGTGCCAGCAGCTTAGGCGGTACAGGGAAAAACATTCAGTACTTC
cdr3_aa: CASSLGGTGKNIQYF

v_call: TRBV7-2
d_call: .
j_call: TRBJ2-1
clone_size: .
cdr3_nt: TGTGCCAGCAGCTTACGCGGCCGAAAGAACAATGAGCAGTTCTTC
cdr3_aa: CASSLRGRKNNEQFF

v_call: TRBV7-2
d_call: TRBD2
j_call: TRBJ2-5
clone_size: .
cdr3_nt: TGTGCCAGCAGCTTCCACGCCCAGGGCGGGAGGGGGGAGACCCAGTACTTC
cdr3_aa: CASSFHAQGGRGETQYF

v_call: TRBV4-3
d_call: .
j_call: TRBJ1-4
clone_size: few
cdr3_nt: TGCGCCAGCAGCCAAGCTGGACGGGGTGCAACTAATGAAAAACTGTTTTTT
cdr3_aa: CASSQAGRGATNEKLFF

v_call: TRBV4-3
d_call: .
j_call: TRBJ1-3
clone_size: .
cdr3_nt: TGCGCCAGCAGCCCGACTGGGACATCTGGAAACACCATATATTTT
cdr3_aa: CASSPTGTSGNTIYF

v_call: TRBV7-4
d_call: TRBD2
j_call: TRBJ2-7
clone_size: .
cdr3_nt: TGTGCCAGCAGCGCCATAGGGACTAGCTACGAGCAGTACTTC
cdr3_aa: CASSAIGTSYEQYF

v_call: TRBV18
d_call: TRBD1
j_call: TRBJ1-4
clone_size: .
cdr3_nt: TGTGCCAGCTCACCACCCGGACAGGGCGGTGAAAAACTGTTTTTT
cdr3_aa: CASSPPGQGGEKLFF

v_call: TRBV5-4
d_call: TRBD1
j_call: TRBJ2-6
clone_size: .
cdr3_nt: TGTGCCAGCAGCTTGGGAGGACAGGGGCGCCACTCTGGGGCCAACGTCCTGACTTTC
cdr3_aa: CASSLGGQGRHSGANVLTF

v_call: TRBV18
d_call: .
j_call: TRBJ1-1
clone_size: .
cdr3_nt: TGTGCCAGCTCGCCACTTATGGGCATGAACACTGAAGCTTTCTTT
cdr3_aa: CASSPLMGMNTEAFF

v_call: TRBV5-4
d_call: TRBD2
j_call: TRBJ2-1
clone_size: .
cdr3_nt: TGTGCCAGCAGCTTGGGTGGTAGCGGGGGGGCGTACAATGAGCAGTTCTTC
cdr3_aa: CASSLGGSGGAYNEQFF

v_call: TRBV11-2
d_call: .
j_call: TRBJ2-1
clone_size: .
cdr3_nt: TGTGCCAGCAGCTTAGTGCGGAGCCAGGGGCATGAGCAGTTCTTC
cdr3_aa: CASSLVRSQGHEQFF

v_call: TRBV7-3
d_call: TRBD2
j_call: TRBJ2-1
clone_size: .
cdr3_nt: TGTGCCAGCAGCTTATTAATCGGGGGGGCTCTAAATGAGCAGTTCTTC
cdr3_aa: CASSLLIGGALNEQFF

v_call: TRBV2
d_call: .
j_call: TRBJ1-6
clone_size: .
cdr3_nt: TGTGCCAGCAGTGAGGGGAGGAATTCACCCCTCCACTTT
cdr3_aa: CASSEGRNSPLHF

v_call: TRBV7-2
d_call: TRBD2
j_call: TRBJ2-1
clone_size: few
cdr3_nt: TGTGCCAGCAGCTTAGTACCTAGCGGGGGGGCACGGGAGCAGTTCTTC
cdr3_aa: CASSLVPSGGAREQFF

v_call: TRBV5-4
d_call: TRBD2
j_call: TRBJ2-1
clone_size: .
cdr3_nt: TGTGCCAGCAGCTTGGAGGGGACTAGCGGTAATGAGCAGTTCTTC
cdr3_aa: CASSLEGTSGNEQFF

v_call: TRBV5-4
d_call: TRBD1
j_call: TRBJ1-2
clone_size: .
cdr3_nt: TGTGCCAGCAGCCCAGGCTCCGACAGGGATGGCTACACCTTC
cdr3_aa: CASSPGSDRDGYTF

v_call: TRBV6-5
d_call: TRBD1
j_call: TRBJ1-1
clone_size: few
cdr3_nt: TGTGCCAGCACTTTAGGGACAGGGGACACTGAAGCTTTCTTT
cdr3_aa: CASTLGTGDTEAFF

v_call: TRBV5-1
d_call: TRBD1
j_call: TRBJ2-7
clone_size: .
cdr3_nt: TGCGCCAGCAGCTGGGGGGACAGGGAAGTCTACGAGCAGTACTTC
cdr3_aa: CASSWGDREVYEQYF

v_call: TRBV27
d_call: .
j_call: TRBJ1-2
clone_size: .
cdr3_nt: TGTGCCAGCAGTTTATCCTCGACAGGACTCTATGGCTACACCTTC
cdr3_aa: CASSLSSTGLYGYTF

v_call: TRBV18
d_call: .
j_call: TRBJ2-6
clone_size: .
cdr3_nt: TGTGCCAGCTCAGGGCCACTGGCAGGGGCCAACGTCCTGACTTTC
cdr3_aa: CASSGPLAGANVLTF

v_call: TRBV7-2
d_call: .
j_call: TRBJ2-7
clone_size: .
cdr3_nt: TGTGCCAGCAGCTTGCCTAGCGCGGACTACGAGCAGTACTTC
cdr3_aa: CASSLPSADYEQYF

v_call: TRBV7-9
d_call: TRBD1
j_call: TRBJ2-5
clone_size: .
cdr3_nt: TGTGCCAGCATCCCGGGACAGGGTCGGGAGACCCAGTACTTC
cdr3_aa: CASIPGQGRETQYF

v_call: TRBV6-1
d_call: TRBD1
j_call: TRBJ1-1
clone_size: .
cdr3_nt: TGTGCCAGCAGTGAAGAAGGGACAGTCAACACTGAAGCTTTCTTT
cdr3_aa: CASSEEGTVNTEAFF

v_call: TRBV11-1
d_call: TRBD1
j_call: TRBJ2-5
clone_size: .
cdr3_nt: TGTGCCAGCAGCTCGGACAGGGTTGAGACCCAGTACTTC
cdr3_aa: CASSSDRVETQYF

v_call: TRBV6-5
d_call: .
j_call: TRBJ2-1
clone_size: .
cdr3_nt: TGTGCCAGCAGTTACGACAAGGAGGGCCTATACAATGAGCAGTTCTTC
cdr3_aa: CASSYDKEGLYNEQFF

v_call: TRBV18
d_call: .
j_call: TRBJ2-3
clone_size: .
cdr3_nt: TGTGCCAGCTCAGATGGGGGGAGCACAGATACGCAGTATTTT
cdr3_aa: CASSDGGSTDTQYF

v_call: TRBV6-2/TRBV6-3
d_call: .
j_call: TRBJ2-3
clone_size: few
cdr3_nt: TGTGCCAGCAGTTACTCGGGGGGGCCAAAAGATACGCAGTATTTT
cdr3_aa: CASSYSGGPKDTQYF

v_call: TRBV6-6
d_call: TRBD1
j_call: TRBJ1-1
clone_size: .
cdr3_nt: TGTGCCAGCAATGACAGGGGAACTGAAGCTTTCTTT
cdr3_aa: CASNDRGTEAFF

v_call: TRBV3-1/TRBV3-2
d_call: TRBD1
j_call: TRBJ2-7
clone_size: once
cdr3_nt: TGTGCCAGCAGTCTTCGGGACAGGCCCTACGAGCAGTACTTC
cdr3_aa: CASSLRDRPYEQYF

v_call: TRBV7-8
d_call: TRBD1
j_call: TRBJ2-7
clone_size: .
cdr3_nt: TGTGCCAGCAGCTTAGAGGGGACAGCTACCTACGAGCAGTACTTC
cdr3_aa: CASSLEGTATYEQYF

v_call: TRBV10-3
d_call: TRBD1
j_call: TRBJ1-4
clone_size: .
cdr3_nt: TGTGCCATCAGGAAGGACAGGACTAATGAAAAACTGTTTTTT
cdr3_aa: CAIRKDRTNEKLFF

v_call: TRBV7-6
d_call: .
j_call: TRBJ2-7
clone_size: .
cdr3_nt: TGTGCCAGCAGCTCAGGGGAAACCTACGAGCAGTACTTC
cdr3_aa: CASSSGETYEQYF

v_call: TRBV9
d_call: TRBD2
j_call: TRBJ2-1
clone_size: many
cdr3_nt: TGTGCCAGCAGCGTCGGTGGGGCTAGCGGTGATATGAAGCAGTTCTTC
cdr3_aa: CASSVGGASGDMKQFF

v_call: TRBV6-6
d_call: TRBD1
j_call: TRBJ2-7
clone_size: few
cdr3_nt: TGTGCCAGCAGCCGATCGAGGGGGCAGGGCTCCTACGAGCAGTACTTC
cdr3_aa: CASSRSRGQGSYEQYF